Following are 16 T cell receptor beta chains from one sample sequenced in a study of blood T cell repertoires in COVID-19. Libraries were prepared by immunoSEQ multiplex PCR; TCRdb keeps only in-frame clonotypes and omits some of them. The sample contains roughly 340,000 clones, about 90% of which appear only once. Material: peripheral blood. The receptor source for this set is a woman aged 25 to 39 with COVID-19, enrolled during active disease.

This chain links TRBV6-2 or TRBV6-3 with TRBJ1-2; perhaps TRBD1 as D (6 bases). V was cut by 6 bases and J by 8 bases, with 16 bases left in between. Germline loops: CDR1 MNHEY, CDR2 SVGEGT. The CDR3 is 13 amino acids. Here the CDR3 DNA reads TGTGCCAGCAGCGGACCTAACAGGGTAGGCTACACCTTC. Encoded protein: CASSGPNRVGYTF.

This clone was observed once. The chain has TRBV3-1 (or the pseudogene TRBV3-2) and TRBJ2-2; tentative D call: TRBD2 (5 bases). In germline, CDR1 is LGHDT, CDR2 YNNKEL (reference sequence). This CDR3 contains 16 residues. V dropped 5 bases and J dropped 4 bases, with 17 bases sitting between them. The CDR3 region is CASSKSVRATTGELFF. CDR3 nucleotide sequence: TGTGCCAGCAGCAAGTCCGTGAGGGCCACCACCGGGGAGCTGTTTTTT.

V and J are TRBV10-3 and TRBJ2-3; 7 bases line up with TRBD2. Germline CDR1 is ENHRY and CDR2 is SYGVKD. Trimming at V came to 10 bases and at J to 1 base, leaving 11 bases not matched to a gene. CDR3 length: 15 residues. This CDR3 reads CATSFTGRGTDTQYF. The CDR3 coding sequence is TGTGCCACCTCTTTTACGGGGAGGGGCACAGATACGCAGTATTTT.

This chain uses TRBV5-1 with TRBJ2-3; 8 bases are shared with TRBD2. CDR1 and CDR2 from the germline V gene are SGHRS and YFSETQ. Germline trimming cut 0 bases from V and 4 bases from J; bases unmatched to any gene: 10. This CDR3 has 17 amino acids. The CDR3 protein is CASSLVGSGSTSDTQYF. CDR3 DNA: TGCGCCAGCAGCTTGGTTGGCAGCGGGAGTACCTCAGATACGCAGTATTTT.

This clone was picked up a small number of times. The chain couples TRBV19 to TRBJ1-3; a possible D gene is TRBD1 (6 bases). Germline-derived CDR1 and CDR2 are LNHDA and SQIVND (reference sequence). This CDR3 contains 18 residues. Trimming cost V 6 bases and J 0 bases, with 21 bases left between them. CDR3 nucleotide sequence: TGTGCCAGTAGAAGGTCCTCCGGGACATTAGTCTCTGGAAACACCATATATTTT. This encodes CASRRSSGTLVSGNTIYF.

The chain has TRBV6-5 and TRBJ2-5; 7 bases agree with TRBD2. J lost 6 bases, V lost 2 bases, and 9 bases had no gene match. The length of the CDR3 is 15 residues. CDR1 and CDR2 from the germline V gene are MNHEY and SVGAGI. The CDR3 is CASSYTRKAGQTQYF. CDR3 sequence (DNA): TGTGCCAGCAGTTACACGCGAAAAGCGGGACAGACCCAGTACTTC.

The chain combines TRBV15 with TRBJ2-7, with D maybe TRBD1 (5 bases). The CDR3 loop spans 13 amino acids. Per germline, CDR1 LNHNV and CDR2 YYDKDF (reference sequence). Trimming stripped 9 bases from V and 0 bases from J, with 12 bases between. The CDR3 loop reads CATTRQGSYEQYF. As DNA, the CDR3 is TGTGCCACGACGCGGCAGGGCTCCTACGAGCAGTACTTC.

The rearrangement uses TRBV29-1 and TRBJ1-4; 7 nucleotides match TRBD1. The CDR3 runs 14 residues. Germline values: CDR1 SQVTM, CDR2 ANQGSEA. J gave up 4 bases and V 6 bases, and 8 bases lay outside the gene matches. The CDR3 DNA reads TGCAGCGTGGGCCGGGACAGCCATAATGAAAAACTGTTTTTT. Its translation: CSVGRDSHNEKLFF.

The rearrangement joins TRBV7-9 to TRBJ1-1; 7 bases fit TRBD1. Germline CDR1 is SEHNR and CDR2 is FQNEAQ (reference sequence). This CDR3 spans 15 amino acids. V shed 6 bases and J 1 base; nucleotides not matched to a gene: 8. CDR3 coding DNA: TGTGCCAGCAGTCCGACAGGGAGTAGGAACACTGAAGCTTTCTTT. As protein: CASSPTGSRNTEAFF.

This clone was seen a handful of times. The CDR3 loop is CSASFGSKPQHF. CDR3 coding DNA: TGCAGTGCTAGTTTCGGGTCCAAGCCCCAGCATTTT. J is TRBJ1-5 and V is TRBV20-1; D ambiguous. With 3 bases removed from V and 8 bases from J, the gap between germline ends came to 11 bases. Germline assignment: CDR1 DFQATT and CDR2 SNEGSKA (reference sequence). This CDR3 spans 12 amino acids.

V and J are TRBV7-2 and TRBJ2-2, with a weak D call TRBD1 (5 bases). This CDR3 spans 15 amino acids. Per germline, CDR1 SGHTA and CDR2 FQGNSA. Trimming took 7 bases from V and 5 from J, leaving 17 bases between them. DNA for the CDR3: TGTGCCAGCATCATATACCCAGGGCAAACCGGGGAGCTGTTTTTT. It is translated as CASIIYPGQTGELFF.

This chain joins TRBV7-9 and TRBJ1-1, with TRBD1 as a possible D gene (6 bases). CDR1 is SEHNR and CDR2 is FQNEAQ in the germline V gene (reference sequence). The CDR3 extends over 15 amino acids. Trimming took 1 base from V and 6 from J, leaving 15 bases between them. The CDR3 sequence: CASSLVGTHRAEAFF. In nucleotides, the CDR3 is TGTGCCAGCAGCTTAGTGGGAACCCACAGGGCTGAAGCTTTCTTT.

This chain connects TRBV11-3 to TRBJ1-2; tentatively, D is TRBD1 (6 bases). Per germline, CDR1 SGHNT and CDR2 YENEEA. V lost 4 bases and J 1 base, leaving 19 bases between the germline ends. The CDR3 is 17 amino acids. CDR3 residues: CASSSTMDRRGNYGYTF. DNA of the CDR3: TGTGCCAGCAGCTCAACCATGGACAGAAGGGGTAACTATGGCTACACCTTC. The full variable domain, with the rest looked up from reference TRBV11-3 and TRBJ1-2, is EAGVVQSPRYKIIEKKQPVAFWCNPISGHNTLYWYLQNLGQGPELLIRYENEEAVDDSQLPKDRFSAERLKGVDSTLKIQPAELGDSAVYLCASSSTMDRRGNYGYTFGSGTRLTVV.

This clone appeared once. The V gene is TRBV5-1, the J gene TRBJ1-2; a possible D gene is TRBD1 (5 bases). Trimming left V 3 bases short and J 0 bases short, with 12 bases between. The germline V gene encodes CDR1 SGHRS and CDR2 YFSETQ. The CDR3 sequence is 15 residues long. The CDR3 spells CASSSGDVPNYGYTF. CDR3 sequence (DNA): TGCGCCAGCAGCTCGGGGGACGTACCTAACTATGGCTACACCTTC.

The chain carries TRBV6-2 or TRBV6-3 and TRBJ2-7; 9 bases align to TRBD1. Germline assignment: CDR1 MNHEY and CDR2 SVGEGT. Losses at the gene ends were 0 bases for V and 5 bases for J; bases not matched to a gene: 5. The CDR3 length is 15 residues. The CDR3 loop is CASSYSDRGSDEQYF. In DNA, the CDR3 is TGTGCCAGCAGTTACTCGGACAGGGGATCCGACGAGCAGTACTTC.

The chain employs TRBV30 and TRBJ2-2; 7 nucleotides agree with TRBD1. Germline V CDR1 and CDR2: GTSNPN, SVGIG (reference sequence). J was trimmed by 7 bases and V by 3 bases; bases with no gene match: 5. The CDR3 length is 13 residues. CDR3: CAWRIWDSGELFF. CDR3 sequence (DNA): TGTGCCTGGAGGATATGGGACAGCGGGGAGCTGTTTTTT.